This TCR beta chain was profiled in a study of shared clonotypes between healthy human individuals. The naive CD8 population came from CD45RO-negative cells selected for CCR7, without terminally differentiated effector memory CD45RA+ cells. Study outcomes and limitations: Lower generation probabilities were found for non-shared clonotypes than for those shared by all four donors.

Original handling: As immunoSEQ supplied junction-only sequences (without quality scores), filtering differed. Measured with immunoSEQ multiplex PCR; TCRdb has only the in-frame clones, and not every one. V, J and clone size are taken as reported in that table, and D and trimming were inferred from the DNA itself. This sample carries some 2.1 million clones, over 85% of them seen once, and the ten largest clones take around 1.1%. CDR3 length: 16 amino acids. Per the germline V gene, CDR1 is MNHEY and CDR2 is SMNVEV (reference sequence). V shed 5 bases and J 0 bases; nucleotides not matched to a gene: 9. As regards this clone: Its cognate antigen is unknown.

The receptor's source is a man younger than 30 in good health. The sequenced material came from naive CD8+ T cells sorted from blood. The J gene is TRBJ2-7, the V gene TRBV27; 8 positions agree with TRBD2. CDR3 in DNA: TGTGCCAGCAGTCCCGTTGGTAGCGGGATCTCCTACGAGCAGTACTTC. It encodes CASSPVGSGISYEQYF.